Each of the 5 T cell receptor beta chains below was sequenced from the same sample in a study of blood T cell repertoires in COVID-19. Here immunoSEQ multiplex PCR was the method, and the copy in TCRdb shows in-frame clones only, minus some. The sample consists of some 240,000 clones, 65% to 90% of them appearing once. The specimen was peripheral blood. The receptors come from a woman aged 65 to 85 with COVID-19, enrolled during active disease.

The chain has TRBV7-3 and TRBJ1-1; D gene uncertain. This CDR3 contains 14 residues. Germline V CDR1 and CDR2: SGHTA, FQGTGA. Trimming stripped 6 bases from V and 2 bases from J, with 13 bases between. Here the CDR3 reads CASSYMGRNTEAFF. Here the CDR3 DNA reads TGTGCCAGCAGTTATATGGGCAGAAACACTGAAGCTTTCTTT.

V usage is TRBV3-1 (or the pseudogene TRBV3-2) and J usage is TRBJ2-5, with 14 bases lining up with TRBD2. This CDR3 contains 19 residues. The germline gives CDR1 LGHDT, CDR2 YNNKEL (reference sequence). Losses at the gene ends were 0 bases for V and 2 bases for J; bases not matched to a gene: 8. The CDR3: CASSQDPRLAGGRQETQYF. CDR3 DNA sequence: TGTGCCAGCAGCCAAGATCCTAGACTAGCGGGGGGGCGGCAAGAGACCCAGTACTTC.

The rearrangement joins TRBV18 to TRBJ1-3; no clear D. Trimming cost V 6 bases and J 2 bases, with 11 bases left between them. Germline CDR1 KGHSH, CDR2 LQKENI. This CDR3 comprises 14 residues. The CDR3, as DNA: TGTGCCAGCTCCCTCGGGGTAACTGGAAACACCATATATTTT. Encoded protein: CASSLGVTGNTIYF.

DNA for the CDR3: TGTGCCACCAGCAGAGGACCCCCCCCGACACAGAGCTCCTACAATGAGCAGTTCTTC. It codes for CATSRGPPPTQSSYNEQFF. This chain links TRBV15 with TRBJ2-1; no definite D call. The V gene's germline CDR1 is LNHNV and CDR2 YYDKDF (reference sequence). V was clipped by 1 base and J by 0 bases, with 19 bases between them. The CDR3 spans 19 residues.

V gene TRBV5-1 combines with J gene TRBJ1-6; 8 bases are shared with TRBD1. V gave up 4 bases and J gave up 4 bases; unmatched junction bases: 4. Germline V gene sequence: CDR1 SGHRS, CDR2 YFSETQ. The CDR3 runs 15 residues. CDR3 DNA: TGCGCCAGCAGCGCCGGGACAGGTTATAATTCACCCCTCCACTTT. It specifies CASSAGTGYNSPLHF.